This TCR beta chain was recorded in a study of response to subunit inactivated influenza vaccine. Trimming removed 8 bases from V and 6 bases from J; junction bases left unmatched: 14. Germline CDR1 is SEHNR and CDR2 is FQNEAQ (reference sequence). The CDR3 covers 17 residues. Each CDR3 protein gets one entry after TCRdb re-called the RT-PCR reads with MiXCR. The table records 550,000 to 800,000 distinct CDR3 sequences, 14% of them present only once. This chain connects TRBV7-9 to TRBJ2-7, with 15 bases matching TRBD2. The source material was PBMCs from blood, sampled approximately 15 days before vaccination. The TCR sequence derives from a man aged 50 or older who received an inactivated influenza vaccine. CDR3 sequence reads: CASGTSGTSGRTSEQYF. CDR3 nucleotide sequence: TGTGCCAGCGGCACGTCCGGGACTAGCGGGAGGACCTCCGAGCAGTACTTC.